This T cell receptor beta chain was identified in a study of CD8 T cells in ankylosing spondylitis. Findings and caveats of the study: What seemed typical of ankylosing spondylitis blood was a TCR beta motif built from roughly eight highly homologous variants. In reactive arthritis synovial fluid and blood, some motif variants had been reported before.

TCRdb analysed the 5' RACE reads with MiXCR anew, one entry per CDR3 protein. Found here are hundreds of thousands of distinct CDR3 sequences, about 16% of them singletons; the top ten hold 42%. For this clonotype: Its antigen remains unknown.

Germline V CDR1 and CDR2: SGHRS, YFSETQ. There are 13 residues in the CDR3. Between the trimmed V and J ends, which lost 2 bases and 7 bases, there was a span of 10 bases. The chain couples TRBV5-1 to TRBJ2-1, with TRBD2 as a possible D gene (5 bases). This TCR derives from a male donor with ankylosing spondylitis. Source material: blood, either unsorted or a sorted T cell fraction (not recorded which). Here the CDR3 reads CASSFAGGNEQFF. In DNA form, the CDR3 reads TGCGCCAGCAGCTTTGCGGGTGGGAATGAGCAGTTCTTC.